In its sample, the clone carrying this T cell receptor (beta chain) was seen a few times. Assay: immunoSEQ multiplex PCR; the TCRdb copy retains only in-frame clones and omits some. The table has 100,000 to 110,000 clones, 88% seen once. V shed 7 bases and J 5 bases; nucleotides not matched to a gene: 7. Per the germline V gene, CDR1 is SGHTA and CDR2 is FQGNSA. The CDR3 sequence is 13 residues long. This sample stems from a study of blood T cell repertoires in COVID-19. Sequencing was done on a sample of peripheral blood. This sequence joins TRBV7-2 and TRBJ1-2; 7 bases align to TRBD1. This receptor was taken from a human donor in a cohort sampled during active COVID-19. CDR3 sequence (DNA): TGTGCCAGCACCACGGACAGGAAGTATGGCTACACCTTC. This codes for CASTTDRKYGYTF.